The clone carrying this T cell receptor (beta chain) was counted only a few times. The entry originates in a study of cytomegalovirus exposure and HLA in healthy donors. As for the study in general: An earlier analysis found fewer than 140 million unique TCR beta sequences from around 180 million T cells.

The study ran its PCR with 60 Vbeta and 13 Jbeta primers. Generated by immunoSEQ multiplex PCR, the TCRdb table keeps only in-frame clones and is missing some. The profile covers 150,000 to 200,000 clones, with around 79% appearing a single time and more than 0.75% taken by the ten largest. Germline V gene sequence: CDR1 MGHRA, CDR2 YSYEKL. The CDR3 is 15 residues long. V was pared by 0 bases and J by 6 bases, with 14 bases between. The TCR originated in a woman aged 45-65 years in good health and CMV-seropositive. This rearrangement joins TRBV4-1 to TRBJ1-2, with a possible D match to TRBD1 (6 bases). Sequencing input: PBMCs. DNA for the CDR3: TGCGCCAGCAGCCAAGAAAATCAGGGGCTCCATGGCTACACCTTC. Translating gives CASSQENQGLHGYTF.